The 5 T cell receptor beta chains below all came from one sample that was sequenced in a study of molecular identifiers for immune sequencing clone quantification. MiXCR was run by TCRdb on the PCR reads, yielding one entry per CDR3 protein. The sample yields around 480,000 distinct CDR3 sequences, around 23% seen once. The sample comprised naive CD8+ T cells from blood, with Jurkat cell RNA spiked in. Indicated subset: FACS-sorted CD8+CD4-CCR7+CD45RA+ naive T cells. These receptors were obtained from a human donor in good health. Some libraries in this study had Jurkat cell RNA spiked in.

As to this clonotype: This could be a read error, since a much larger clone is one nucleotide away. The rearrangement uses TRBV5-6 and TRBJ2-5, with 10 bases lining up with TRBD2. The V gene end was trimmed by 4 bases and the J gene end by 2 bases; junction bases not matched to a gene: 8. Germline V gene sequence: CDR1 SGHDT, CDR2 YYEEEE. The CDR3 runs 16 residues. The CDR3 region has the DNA TGTGCCAGCAGCCTAGCCACTAGCGGGACTCAAGAGACCCAGTACTTC. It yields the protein CASSLATSGTQETQYF.

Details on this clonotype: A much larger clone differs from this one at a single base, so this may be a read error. CDR3 nucleotides: TGCGGCGCTGGGACCACCTCGAACACCGGGGAGCTGTTTTTT. The encoded protein is CGAGTTSNTGELFF. This rearrangement joins TRBV29-1 to TRBJ2-2; the D gene could be TRBD1 or TRBD2 (5 bases each). CDR1 SQVTM and CDR2 ANQGSEA come from the germline V gene. The CDR3 totals 14 residues.

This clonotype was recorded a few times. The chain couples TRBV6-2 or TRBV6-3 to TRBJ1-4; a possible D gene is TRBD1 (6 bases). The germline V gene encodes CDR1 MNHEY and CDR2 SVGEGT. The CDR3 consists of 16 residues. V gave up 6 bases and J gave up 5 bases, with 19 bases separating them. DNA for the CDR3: TGTGCCAGCAGCTACGGGGACATTCCCTGGAATGAAAAACTGTTTTTT. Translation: CASSYGDIPWNEKLFF.

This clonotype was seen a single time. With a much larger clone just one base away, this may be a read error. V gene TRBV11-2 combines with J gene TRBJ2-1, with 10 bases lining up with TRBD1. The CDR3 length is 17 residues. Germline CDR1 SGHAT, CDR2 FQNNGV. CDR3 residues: CAGSPDRGLSIYNEQFF. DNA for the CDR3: TGTGCCGGCAGCCCCGACAGGGGGCTTTCAATCTACAATGAGCAGTTCTTC.

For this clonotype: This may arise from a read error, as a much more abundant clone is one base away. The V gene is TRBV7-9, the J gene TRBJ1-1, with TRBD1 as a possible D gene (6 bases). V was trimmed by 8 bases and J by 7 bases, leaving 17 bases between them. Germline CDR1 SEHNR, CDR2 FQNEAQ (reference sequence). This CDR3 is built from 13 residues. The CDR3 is CASRQAGVIEAFF. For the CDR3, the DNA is TGTGCCAGCCGCCAGGCAGGGGTTATTGAAGCTTTCTTT.